This record covers a single T cell receptor (beta chain). Its antigen is unknown. No base-level quality is on record; no much larger clone is a single base apart. The data derive from a study of cytomegalovirus exposure and HLA in healthy donors (TCRdb year 2017). Notes on the research overall: In an earlier analysis of 450 to 750 of the donors, around 300 Gb of sequence data and some 100 million unique TCR beta sequences from 150 million to 200 million T cells were reported. An early release covering roughly 640 HLA-typed donors comprised approximately 290 gigabases of sequencing data and around 85 million unique TCR sequences. The genetic ancestry cluster associated with self-reported Caucasian donors included over 80% of the 300 to 450 genotyped donors. The study was designed to test whether signatures of past pathogen exposure could be identified by cataloging public T cell receptors. The study profiled the T cell repertoires of about 640 subjects by immunosequencing and related them to cytomegalovirus serostatus. Besides the first cohort of around 700 subjects, a separate validation cohort made up of 120 different subjects was used. To predict cytomegalovirus infection status, the study combined high-throughput TCR immunosequencing, statistical association of individual TCRs with disease status, and machine learning. A later analysis re-examined previously published TCR beta repertoires from over 500 donors and added high-resolution HLA genotyping to investigate patterns of TCR occurrence. Rather than using new phenotypic data, the later analysis identified candidate immune exposures from TCR beta sequences and from how often those sequences occurred across donors. An earlier analysis of a few hundred of the donors applied high-throughput TCR beta sequencing to assess whether each TCR beta V gene segment acted as functional or pseudogenic. Alongside the repertoire data, information on donor age, sex, ethnicity and CMV serostatus was compiled. A later genetic analysis took genome-wide SNP genotypes for 398 of the 666 donors and used that subset as a discovery cohort. Every repertoire in the discovery cohort had been generated on one and the same sequencing platform. Both class I and class II loci were covered by HLA typing, at four-digit resolution. The number of typed donors differed by locus: 629-630 for A, B, C, DRB1 and DQB1; approximately 530 for DQA1; around 580 for DPA1; and 400 to 480 for DPB1. About five DR-DQ haplotypes were handled as single units for association and clustering because linkage in the cohort was strong. Among some 400 genotyped donors of the cohort, an average of about 220,000 unique TCR beta nucleotide sequences was sequenced per donor, of which about 20% were non-productive. Study-wide conclusions, independent of this receptor: In vitro tests confirmed that a few of the cytomegalovirus-associated TCR beta chains recognize cytomegalovirus antigens. Across donors, most TCR sequences were observed very rarely, whereas some public TCRs were present in many individuals. CMV serostatus was the only immune exposure information available for the cohort. In the study, around 150 TCR beta chains were listed as associated with cytomegalovirus. Some IMGT-functional V segments, including TRBV6-2 and TRBV6-3, could not be distinguished by the 87-base-pair reads and were therefore excluded. Because HLA typing was missing for some donors at each locus, association tests included only the typed subset. The cohort was sequenced for TCR beta chains only, and without alpha or paired-chain data the features that could be detected were limited. A further reported finding was that TCR beta sequences accurately predicted the HLA-A and HLA-B alleles for most subjects in the first cohort. V-gene and J-gene trimming of TCR beta chains was associated with a missense DCLRE1C variant in a later genetic analysis, and the association was replicated in an independent cohort. According to the authors, the approach could potentially be generalized to other disease states and immunological phenotypes. In an earlier analysis of some 550 of the donors, most TCR beta V segments were observed in productive rearrangements about 90% or about 30% of the time, broadly matching IMGT annotations. A later analysis associated 15,000 to 20,000 TCR beta sequences with specific HLA alleles at a false discovery rate of 0.05. Strong co-occurrence of HLA alleles, especially DR and DQ, made assigning TCR associations to individual alleles difficult. In a later analysis, TCR association rates were found to vary across HLA loci, with the most associated TCRs seen for DRB1 alleles and the fewest for HLA-C alleles. In a later analysis, several top co-occurrence clusters were reported to appear linked to parvovirus B19, influenza, CMV and Epstein-Barr virus. A later genetic analysis reported fewer N-insertions in productive TCRs among donors in an Asian-associated ancestry cluster than the 666-donor mean. Because counts were too low, 15 to 20 rarely observed V segments, including chromosome 9 orphons, were excluded from the earlier analysis of some 540 of the donors. A cluster of highly shared sequence variants was judged likely to represent a technical artifact of the sequencing pipeline. Cytomegalovirus status was reported to be diagnosed by the classifier with high specificity and sensitivity in both the original and validation cohorts. Linkage disequilibrium might explain the correlated functional status among segregating V segments, but an unknown experimental factor could not be excluded. In a later analysis, HLA-associated TCR beta chains showed more clonal expansion and lower generation probabilities than non-associated chains that were equally common. Most CMV-associated TCR beta chains appeared to be HLA-restricted in a later analysis, and the HLA associations seemed to be driven largely by CMV exposure. Roughly uniform sequencing depth across donors was assumed in presence/absence analyses, although this assumption may not hold.

The cohort comprised around 690 healthy bone marrow donors. All cohort members were sampled while nominally healthy, although unrecorded immune exposures were likely present. The donor tested CMV seropositive, placing the donor among the 289 seropositive members of the cohort. Every donor gave a peripheral blood sample, and the peripheral blood mononuclear cells from that sample were used for TCR beta sequencing. Genomic DNA extraction from the blood cell samples was performed with the Qiagen DNeasy Blood Extraction Kit. CDR1 and CDR2, per the germline V gene, are MDHEN and SYDVKM. V has 6 bases trimmed and J has 6 bases trimmed; junction bases matching no gene number 7. The CDR3 spans 13 residues, from the cysteine through the phenylalanine. Only CDR3 DNA remains: 39 bases, in frame from the first base. Libraries came from the immunoSEQ multiplex PCR assay. A mixture of 60 forward primers for TCR Vbeta segments and 13 reverse primers for TCR Jbeta segments was used in the multiplex PCR. A multiplex PCR assay on genomic DNA amplified the CDR3 region of rearranged TCR beta genes. The Illumina HiSeq System was used to sequence the amplified TCR beta libraries as 87-base-pair reads. Concerning the study's data processing: Across the 600 to 700 repertoires, a later analysis counted tens of millions of unique TCR beta chains, roughly 11 million of which were shared by at least two donors. A nearest-neighbor algorithm error-corrected the raw reads and collapsed the reads into unique sequences, merging closely related sequences to remove PCR and sequencing errors. CDR3 sequences were aligned to IMGT reference sequences to assign V, D and J gene segments. For a sequence to be retained, a match of at least six nucleotides to both a V gene segment and a J gene segment was required. A rearrangement was called productive if the CDR3 had no stop codons and remained in frame with V and J, and every other rearrangement was called non-productive. CDR3 was defined according to IMGT convention as the region running from the second conserved V-encoded cysteine to the conserved J-encoded phenylalanine. Sequences without an unambiguous match to a single V gene segment were excluded from the earlier analysis of about 600 of the donors. An earlier analysis of fewer than 750 of the donors called V segments functional above 56.7% productive rearrangements and segregating when the between-donor standard deviation exceeded 5%. A statistical classification framework was developed to diagnose cytomegalovirus status using the catalog of TCR beta chain sequences. In a later analysis, V and J genes were assigned by comparing TCR nucleotide sequences against IMGT/GENE-DB human TR gene sequences. A later analysis assigned CDR3 sequences and most-parsimonious VDJ recombination scenarios with the TCRdist pipeline. A later analysis defined each TCR beta chain by its CDR3 amino acid sequence plus V-gene family, and excluded reads lacking a unique V-gene family. A later analysis removed 600 or so highly shared, low-generation-probability nucleotide sequences to deal with suspected cross-contamination and a sequencing artifact. In a later analysis, a clonal expansion index for each public chain was calculated from normalized within-repertoire ranks of inferred template counts. In a later analysis, generation probabilities were computed using a VDJ recombination model fitted to out-of-frame rearrangements, and the results were checked against IGoR. In a later analysis, TCR-TCR, TCR-HLA and TCR-CMV co-occurrence was scored with hypergeometric tests, and a repertoire-size bias correction was applied to TCR pairs. False discovery rates were estimated in a later analysis by permuting HLA or CMV assignments 20 times. In a later analysis, co-occurring TCRs were grouped using DBSCAN, with TCRdist sequence similarity added in when clustering inside HLA-allele-positive subsets. Co-occurrence clustering excluded repertoires with fewer than 30,000 or more than 120,000 public chains, plus five with anomalous nucleotide sharing. Imported from immuneACCESS, the table was reduced by TCRdb to in-frame sequences with V and J called. These copies leave out some clones; in studies compared against another copy, an unresolved V gene accounts for under half, and the cause of the remainder is not known. The D gene and trimming were derived from the DNA, and the V and J assignments and clone size from that table. For this sample there are about 140,000 clones; about four fifths appear just once. Roughly 1.3% of the sample comes from the top ten.

Sequencing was carried out using PBMCs. This receptor was obtained from a male donor in good health and CMV-seropositive. The rearranged chain carries TRBV28 and TRBJ1-1; TRBD1 lines up with 7 middle nucleotides. The sequenced DNA: TGTGCCAGCAGACTTGACAGGGCGCCTGAAGCTTTCTTT. It encodes CASRLDRAPEAFF. With all but the CDR3 taken from the reference TRBV28 and TRBJ1-1 genes, the full variable domain is: DVKVTQSSRYLVKRTGEKVFLECVQDMDHENMFWYRQDPGLGLRLIYFSYDVKMKEKGDIPEGYSVSREKKERFSLILESASTNQTSMYLCASRLDRAPEAFFGQGTRLTVV.